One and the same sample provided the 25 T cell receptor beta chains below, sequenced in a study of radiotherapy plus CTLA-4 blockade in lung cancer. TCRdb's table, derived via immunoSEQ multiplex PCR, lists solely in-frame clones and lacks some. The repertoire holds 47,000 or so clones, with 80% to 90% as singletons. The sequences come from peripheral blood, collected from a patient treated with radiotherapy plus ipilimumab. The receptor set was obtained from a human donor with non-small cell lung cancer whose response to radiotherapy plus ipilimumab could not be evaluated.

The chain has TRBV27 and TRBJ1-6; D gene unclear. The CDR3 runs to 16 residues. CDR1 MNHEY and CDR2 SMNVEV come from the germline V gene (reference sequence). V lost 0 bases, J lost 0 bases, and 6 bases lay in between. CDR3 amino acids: CASSLSGSSYNSPLHF. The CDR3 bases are TGTGCCAGCAGTTTATCCGGGAGCTCCTATAATTCACCCCTCCACTTT.

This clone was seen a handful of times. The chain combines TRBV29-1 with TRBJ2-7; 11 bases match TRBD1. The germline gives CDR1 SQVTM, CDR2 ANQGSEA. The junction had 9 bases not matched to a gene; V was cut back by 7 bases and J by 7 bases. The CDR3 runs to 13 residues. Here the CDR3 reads CSATGQGAGEQYF. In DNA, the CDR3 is TGCAGCGCCACCGGACAGGGGGCGGGGGAGCAGTACTTC.

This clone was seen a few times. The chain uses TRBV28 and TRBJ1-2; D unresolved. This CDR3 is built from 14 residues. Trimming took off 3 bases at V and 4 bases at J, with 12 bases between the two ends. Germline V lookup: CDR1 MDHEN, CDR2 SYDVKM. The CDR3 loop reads CASSFGGSFYGYTF. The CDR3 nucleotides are TGTGCCAGCAGTTTCGGCGGCAGCTTCTATGGCTACACCTTC.

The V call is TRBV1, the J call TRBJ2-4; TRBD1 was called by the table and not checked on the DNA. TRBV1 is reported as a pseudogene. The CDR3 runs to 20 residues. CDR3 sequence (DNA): TGCACCAGCAGCCAATCGCATCCCGAACAGGGCCGCCTAGCCAAAAACATTCAGTACTTC. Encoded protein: CTSSQSHPEQGRLAKNIQYF.

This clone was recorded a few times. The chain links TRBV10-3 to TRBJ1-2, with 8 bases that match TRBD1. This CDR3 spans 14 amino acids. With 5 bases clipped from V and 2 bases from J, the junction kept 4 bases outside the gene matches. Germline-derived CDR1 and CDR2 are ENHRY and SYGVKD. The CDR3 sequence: CAISPDRVNYGYTF. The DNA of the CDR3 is TGTGCCATCAGTCCGGACAGGGTCAACTATGGCTACACCTTC.

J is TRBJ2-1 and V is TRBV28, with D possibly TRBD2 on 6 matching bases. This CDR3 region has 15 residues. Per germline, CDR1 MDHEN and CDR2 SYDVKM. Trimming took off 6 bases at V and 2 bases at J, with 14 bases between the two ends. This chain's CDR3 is CASSPISGTYNEQFF. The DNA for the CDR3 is TGTGCCAGCAGCCCTATTAGCGGCACCTACAATGAGCAGTTCTTC.

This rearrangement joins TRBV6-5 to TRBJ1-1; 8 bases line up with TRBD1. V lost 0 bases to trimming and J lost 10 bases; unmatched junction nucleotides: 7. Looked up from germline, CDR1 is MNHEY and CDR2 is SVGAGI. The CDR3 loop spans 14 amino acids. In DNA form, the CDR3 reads TGTGCCAGCAGTTACTCCCAGGGGGCCCGGGGAGCTTTCTTT. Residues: CASSYSQGARGAFF.

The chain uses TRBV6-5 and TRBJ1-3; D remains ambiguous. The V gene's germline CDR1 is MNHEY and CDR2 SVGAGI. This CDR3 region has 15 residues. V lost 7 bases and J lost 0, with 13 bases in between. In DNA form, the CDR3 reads TGTGCCAGCAATCCGGCAGGCCCCTCTGGAAACACCATATATTTT. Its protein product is CASNPAGPSGNTIYF.

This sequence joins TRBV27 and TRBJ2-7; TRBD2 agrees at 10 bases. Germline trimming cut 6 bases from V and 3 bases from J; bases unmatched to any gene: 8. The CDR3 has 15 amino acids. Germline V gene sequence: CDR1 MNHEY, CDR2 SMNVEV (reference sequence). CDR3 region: CASSPQVAGGYEQYF. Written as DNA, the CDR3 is TGTGCCAGCAGCCCCCAGGTAGCGGGGGGCTACGAGCAGTACTTC.

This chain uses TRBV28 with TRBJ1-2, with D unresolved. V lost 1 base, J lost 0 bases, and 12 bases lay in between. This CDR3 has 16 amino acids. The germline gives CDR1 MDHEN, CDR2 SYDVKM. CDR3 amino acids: CASSLFRRLSNYGYTF. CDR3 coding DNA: TGTGCCAGCAGTTTATTTCGCAGGCTCTCTAACTATGGCTACACCTTC.

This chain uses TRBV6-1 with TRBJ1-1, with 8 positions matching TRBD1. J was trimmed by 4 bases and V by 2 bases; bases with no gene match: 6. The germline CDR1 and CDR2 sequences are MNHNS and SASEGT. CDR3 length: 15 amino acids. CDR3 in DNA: TGTGCCAGCAGTGAATCGGGCCAGGGGGCCACTGAAGCTTTCTTT. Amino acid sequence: CASSESGQGATEAFF.

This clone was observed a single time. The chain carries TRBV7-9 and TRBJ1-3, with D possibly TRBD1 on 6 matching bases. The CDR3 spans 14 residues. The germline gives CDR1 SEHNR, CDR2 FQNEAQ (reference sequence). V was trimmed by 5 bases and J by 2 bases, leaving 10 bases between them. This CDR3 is CASSLGQPGNTIYF. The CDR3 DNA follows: TGTGCCAGCAGCCTCGGACAGCCTGGAAACACCATATATTTT. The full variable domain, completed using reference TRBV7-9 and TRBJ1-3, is DTGVSQNPRHKITKRGQNVTFRCDPISEHNRLYWYRQTLGQGPEFLTYFQNEAQLEKSRLLSDRFSAERPKGSFSTLEIQRTEQGDSAMYLCASSLGQPGNTIYFGEGSWLTVV.

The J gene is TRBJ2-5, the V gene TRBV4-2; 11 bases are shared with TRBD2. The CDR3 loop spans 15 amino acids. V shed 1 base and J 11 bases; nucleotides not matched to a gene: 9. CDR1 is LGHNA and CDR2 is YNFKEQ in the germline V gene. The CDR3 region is CASSQVLAGVKEQYF. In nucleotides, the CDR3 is TGTGCCAGCAGCCAAGTACTAGCGGGAGTGAAGGAGCAGTACTTC.

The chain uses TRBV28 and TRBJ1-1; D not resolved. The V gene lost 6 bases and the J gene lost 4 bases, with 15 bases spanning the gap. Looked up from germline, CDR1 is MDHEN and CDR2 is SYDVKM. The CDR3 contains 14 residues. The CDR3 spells CASRLPPTTTEAFF. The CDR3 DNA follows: TGTGCCAGCAGACTGCCCCCCACCACCACTGAAGCTTTCTTT.

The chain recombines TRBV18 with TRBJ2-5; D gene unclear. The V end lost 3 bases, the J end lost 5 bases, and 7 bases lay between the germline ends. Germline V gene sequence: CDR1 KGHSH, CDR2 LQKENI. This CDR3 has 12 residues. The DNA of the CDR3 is TGTGCCAGCTCACCCCGCGAGGAGACCCAGTACTTC. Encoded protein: CASSPREETQYF.

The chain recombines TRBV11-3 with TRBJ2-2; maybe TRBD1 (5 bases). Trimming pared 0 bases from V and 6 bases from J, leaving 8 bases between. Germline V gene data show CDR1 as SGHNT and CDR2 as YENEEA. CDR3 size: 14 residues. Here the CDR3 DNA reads TGTGCCAGCAGCTTAGATCAGGGCCCCGGGGAGCTGTTTTTT. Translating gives CASSLDQGPGELFF.

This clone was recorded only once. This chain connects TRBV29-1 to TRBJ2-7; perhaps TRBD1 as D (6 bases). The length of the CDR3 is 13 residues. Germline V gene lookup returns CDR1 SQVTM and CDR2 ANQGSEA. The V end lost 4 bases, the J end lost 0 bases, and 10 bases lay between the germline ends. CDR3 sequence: CSVAQGLSYEQYF. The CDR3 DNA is TGCAGCGTTGCCCAGGGGCTCTCCTACGAGCAGTACTTC.

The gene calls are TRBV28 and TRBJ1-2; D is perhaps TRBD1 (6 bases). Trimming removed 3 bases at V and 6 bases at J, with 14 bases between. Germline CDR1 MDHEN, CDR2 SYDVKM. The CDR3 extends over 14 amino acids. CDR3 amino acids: CASSFDRTVDGYTF. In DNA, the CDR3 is TGTGCCAGCAGTTTTGATAGGACAGTAGATGGCTACACCTTC.

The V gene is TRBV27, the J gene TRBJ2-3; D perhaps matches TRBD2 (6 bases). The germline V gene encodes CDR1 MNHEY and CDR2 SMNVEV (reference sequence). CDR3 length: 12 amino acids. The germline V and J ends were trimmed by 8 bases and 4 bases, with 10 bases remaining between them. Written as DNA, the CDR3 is TGTGCCAGCGGGGGGTATGCAGATACGCAGTATTTT. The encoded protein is CASGGYADTQYF.

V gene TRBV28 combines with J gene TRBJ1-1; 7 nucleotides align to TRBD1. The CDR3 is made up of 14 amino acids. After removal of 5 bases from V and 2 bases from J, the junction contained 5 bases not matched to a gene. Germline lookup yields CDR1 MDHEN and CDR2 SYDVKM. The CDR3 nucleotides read TGTGCCAGCAGTCCCTACAGGGGAAACACTGAAGCTTTCTTT. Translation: CASSPYRGNTEAFF.

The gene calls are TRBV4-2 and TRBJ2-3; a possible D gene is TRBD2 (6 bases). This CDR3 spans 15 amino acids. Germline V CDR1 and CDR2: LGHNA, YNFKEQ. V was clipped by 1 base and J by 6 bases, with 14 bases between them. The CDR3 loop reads CASSQGGGTADTQYF. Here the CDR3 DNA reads TGTGCCAGCAGCCAAGGTGGCGGGACCGCGGATACGCAGTATTTT.

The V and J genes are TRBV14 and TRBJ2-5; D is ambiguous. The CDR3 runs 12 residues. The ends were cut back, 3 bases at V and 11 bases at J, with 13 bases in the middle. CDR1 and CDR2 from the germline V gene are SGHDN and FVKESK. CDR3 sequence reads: CASSHKGEWQYF. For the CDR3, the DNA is TGTGCCAGCAGCCATAAAGGAGAATGGCAGTACTTC.

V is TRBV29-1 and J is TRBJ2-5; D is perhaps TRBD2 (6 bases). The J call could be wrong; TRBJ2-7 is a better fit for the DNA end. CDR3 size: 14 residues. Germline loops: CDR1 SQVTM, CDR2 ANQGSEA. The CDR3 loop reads CSVYSDGSSYEQYF. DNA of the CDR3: TGCAGCGTTTATAGTGACGGGAGCTCCTACGAGCAGTACTTC.

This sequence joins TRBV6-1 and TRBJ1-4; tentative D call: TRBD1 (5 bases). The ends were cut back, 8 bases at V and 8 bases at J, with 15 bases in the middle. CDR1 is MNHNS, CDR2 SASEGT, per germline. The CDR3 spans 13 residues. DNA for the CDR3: TGTGCCAGCTTTGTAAGGGGAATCGAAAAACTGTTTTTT. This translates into CASFVRGIEKLFF.

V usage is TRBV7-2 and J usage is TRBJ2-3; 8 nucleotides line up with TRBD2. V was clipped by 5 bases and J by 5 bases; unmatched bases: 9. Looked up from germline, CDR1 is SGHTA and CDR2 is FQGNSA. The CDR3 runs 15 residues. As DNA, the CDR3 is TGTGCCAGCAGCCCGATGGGACTAGAAGAAGATACGCAGTATTTT. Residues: CASSPMGLEEDTQYF.